This section outlines one T cell receptor beta chain sequence together with its context. Its target is not known. This could be a read error, since a much larger clone is one nucleotide away. Germline values: CDR1 SGHNT, CDR2 YYREEE (reference sequence). V lost 3 bases and J 4 bases, leaving 13 bases between the germline ends. There are 14 residues in the CDR3. Amplification of TCR alpha and beta CDR3 regions from RNA used iRepertoire nested multiplex PCR. For one-step reverse transcription and amplification, about 90-400 ng of tissue mRNA or PBMC total RNA was used. TCRdb analysed the multiplex PCR reads with MiXCR anew, one entry per CDR3 protein. The repertoire holds 150,000 to 200,000 distinct CDR3 sequences, with approximately 30% as singletons. The data stem from a study of glioma-infiltrating T cells. Findings and limits, study-wide: Tissue and blood shared very few CDR3 sequences.

The rearrangement uses TRBV5-4 and TRBJ2-5, with D perhaps matching TRBD2 (6 bases). This clonotype was sampled from a human donor with low-grade glioma or glioblastoma, undergoing nonglioma brain surgery, or in good health (not recorded which). Sample: glioma tissue, nonneoplastic brain tissue, or PBMCs (not recorded which). The DNA of the CDR3 is TGTGCCAGCAGCTCGGAGGGCAGTGGAGAGACCCAGTACTTC. It translates to CASSSEGSGETQYF.